Shown below are 28 T cell receptor beta chains from a single sample sequenced in a study of T cell responses to AZD1222 COVID-19 vaccine. Data came from immunoSEQ multiplex PCR; TCRdb stores just in-frame clones and leaves some out. Seen here are roughly 56,000 clones, 80% to 90% observed once, and the top ten hold less than 15%. Sequences were derived from peripheral blood, sampled on day 0 of AZD1222 vaccination. The source is an adult in good health.

The genes are TRBV12-5 and TRBJ2-1; TRBD2 might be the D (5 bases). The V end was cut by 1 base, the J end by 5 bases, with 9 bases between. Looked up from germline, CDR1 is LGHNT and CDR2 is FRNRAP. CDR3 size: 14 residues. The CDR3: CASGLGAENNEQFF. CDR3 in DNA: TGTGCTAGTGGTTTGGGAGCGGAGAACAATGAGCAGTTCTTC.

This chain joins TRBV10-1 and TRBJ2-2; D is ambiguous. Germline CDR1 reads WNHNN; CDR2 reads SYGVQD (reference sequence). The CDR3 has 10 amino acids. Trimming cost V 10 bases and J 4 bases, with 4 bases left between them. The CDR3 coding sequence is TGCGCCAATAGCACCGGGGAGCTGTTTTTT. Translating gives CANSTGELFF.

The chain links TRBV10-3 to TRBJ2-3; 7 nucleotides align to TRBD1. Per the germline V gene, CDR1 is ENHRY and CDR2 is SYGVKD. Trimming removed 10 bases from V and 2 bases from J; junction bases left unmatched: 12. The CDR3 covers 15 residues. The CDR3 bases are TGTGCCACCACGAACCGGGACAGAGACACAGATACGCAGTATTTT. It codes for CATTNRDRDTDTQYF.

The chain joins TRBV27 to TRBJ2-5, with D unresolved. Germline V gives CDR1 MNHEY, CDR2 SMNVEV (reference sequence). The CDR3 totals 14 residues. V lost 6 bases to trimming and J lost 7 bases, with 18 bases between them. CDR3 coding DNA: TGTGCCAGCAGACACTCTAGGAATGAAGTGACCCAGTACTTC. Protein sequence: CASRHSRNEVTQYF.

V usage is TRBV7-8 and J usage is TRBJ2-5; 12 bases are shared with TRBD2. The junction had 15 bases not matched to a gene; V was cut back by 5 bases and J by 5 bases. The germline CDR1 and CDR2 sequences are SGHVS and FQNEAQ. The CDR3 runs to 18 residues. In nucleotides, the CDR3 is TGTGCCAGCAGCGGATTAGGGGCTAGCGGGGGGGTGCAGGAGACCCAGTACTTC. Translating it yields CASSGLGASGGVQETQYF.

The gene calls are TRBV7-9 and TRBJ1-2, with TRBD1 as a possible D gene (5 bases). Germline loops: CDR1 SEHNR, CDR2 FQNEAQ (reference sequence). Deletions cut 4 bases from V and 4 bases from J, with 7 bases between. The CDR3 sequence is 12 residues long. DNA for the CDR3: TGTGCCAGCAGCTATGGGGGCTATGGCTACACCTTC. Translated: CASSYGGYGYTF.

This clone has more than one count but fewer than ten. For the CDR3, the DNA is TGTGCCTGGAGTGGACAGGGTAACGAGCAGTACTTC. Amino acids: CAWSGQGNEQYF. The rearrangement uses TRBV30 and TRBJ2-7, with 7 bases that match TRBD1. Germline values: CDR1 GTSNPN, CDR2 SVGIG (reference sequence). The CDR3 spans 12 residues. The J segment lost 5 bases and the V segment lost 1 base, leaving 2 bases of the junction unmatched.

The V and J genes are TRBV7-9 and TRBJ1-4; weak D call: TRBD1 (5 bases). The CDR3 is 14 amino acids. Germline V CDR1 and CDR2: SEHNR, FQNEAQ (reference sequence). V lost 2 bases and J 3 bases, leaving 7 bases between the germline ends. The CDR3 nucleotides are TGTGCCAGCAGCTTATTGGGGGCTAATGAAAAACTGTTTTTT. Amino acids: CASSLLGANEKLFF.

The genes are TRBV28 and TRBJ1-1, with a weak D call TRBD1 (5 bases). V shed 3 bases and J shed 5 bases, with 16 bases lying between them. The CDR3 consists of 15 residues. From germline, CDR1 is MDHEN and CDR2 SYDVKM. The CDR3 here is CASSFLTSRVTEAFF. In DNA form, the CDR3 reads TGTGCCAGCAGTTTTCTAACTTCCAGGGTTACTGAAGCTTTCTTT.

This clone was counted a single time. The J gene is TRBJ2-3, the V gene TRBV7-9, with D tentatively TRBD1 or TRBD2 (5 bases each). The CDR3 totals 15 residues. CDR1 and CDR2 from the germline V gene are SEHNR and FQNEAQ (reference sequence). Trimming pared 1 base from V and 2 bases from J, leaving 10 bases between. The CDR3 protein is CASSLESGTTDTQYF. CDR3 nucleotides: TGTGCCAGCAGCTTAGAGTCAGGGACCACAGATACGCAGTATTTT.

The CDR3 nucleotides are TGTGCCACTCGGCGGGGGAAAGAGACCCAGTACTTC. This gives the protein CATRRGKETQYF. The chain uses TRBV28 and TRBJ2-5; 7 bases line up with TRBD2. The CDR3 contains 12 residues. V lost 10 bases and J lost 3; bases outside the gene matches: 5. Per germline, CDR1 MDHEN and CDR2 SYDVKM.

Comments on this clone: Other DNA variants within this sample encode the same CDR3. The gene calls are TRBV18 and TRBJ1-5; D gene unclear. Germline CDR1 reads KGHSH; CDR2 reads LQKENI. With 3 bases removed from V and 5 bases from J, the gap between germline ends came to 8 bases. This CDR3 is 13 amino acids long. CDR3 DNA sequence: TGTGCCAGCTCACCGCGTGGGGATCAGCCCCAGCATTTT. Translation gives CASSPRGDQPQHF. Based on the CDR3 plus reference TRBV18 and TRBJ1-5, the full variable domain is NAGVMQNPRHLVRRRGQEARLRCSPMKGHSHVYWYRQLPEEGLKFMVYLQKENIIDESGMPKERFSAEFPKEGPSILRIQQVVRGDSAAYFCASSPRGDQPQHFGDGTRLSIL.

The chain couples TRBV4-1 to TRBJ2-3; D may be TRBD2 (6 bases). Per the germline V gene, CDR1 is MGHRA and CDR2 is YSYEKL. The V end was cut by 11 bases, the J end by 2 bases, with 14 bases between. The CDR3 length is 13 residues. The CDR3 sequence: CASGRGLTDTQYF. CDR3 DNA sequence: TGCGCCTCCGGGAGAGGCCTCACAGATACGCAGTATTTT.

A note on this clone: The sample carries other DNA sequences with the same CDR3. The rearrangement uses TRBV4-2 and TRBJ2-3; 13 nucleotides align to TRBD2. The junction had 8 bases not matched to a gene; V was cut back by 5 bases and J by 3 bases. In germline, CDR1 is LGHNA, CDR2 YNFKEQ. The CDR3 is 17 amino acids. The CDR3, as DNA: TGTGCCAGCAGCTTACGGACTAGCGGGGGCGGGACAGATACGCAGTATTTT. Its translation: CASSLRTSGGGTDTQYF.

This sequence joins TRBV10-3 and TRBJ2-7, with D perhaps matching TRBD1 (5 bases). V was cut by 6 bases and J by 5 bases, with 11 bases left in between. Germline V gene lookup returns CDR1 ENHRY and CDR2 SYGVKD. The CDR3 totals 12 residues. This CDR3 reads CAIRGLLNEQYF. The CDR3 nucleotides are TGTGCCATCAGGGGGCTCCTAAACGAGCAGTACTTC.

This sequence joins TRBV30 and TRBJ2-6; TRBD1 aligns across 7 bases. This CDR3 has 16 residues. Per the germline V gene, CDR1 is GTSNPN and CDR2 is SVGIG (reference sequence). Trimming at V came to 1 base and at J to 4 bases, leaving 7 bases not matched to a gene. CDR3: CAWSGPGGAGANVLTF. DNA for the CDR3: TGTGCCTGGAGTGGCCCAGGGGGTGCAGGGGCCAACGTCCTGACTTTC.

This clone has a handful of counts. This sequence joins TRBV27 and TRBJ2-7; D is unresolved. V was trimmed by 3 bases and J by 3 bases, leaving 6 bases between them. The CDR3 runs to 12 residues. The germline gives CDR1 MNHEY, CDR2 SMNVEV (reference sequence). CDR3 sequence: CASSLVLYEQYF. In DNA form, the CDR3 reads TGTGCCAGCAGTTTGGTTCTCTACGAGCAGTACTTC.

The chain couples TRBV28 to TRBJ2-7; D remains unclear. The CDR3 is 14 amino acids. Germline V lookup: CDR1 MDHEN, CDR2 SYDVKM. Trimming left V 3 bases short and J 2 bases short, with 11 bases between. The CDR3 spells CASSLGSTPYEQYF. The DNA for the CDR3 is TGTGCCAGCAGTTTGGGGTCCACGCCCTACGAGCAGTACTTC.

CDR3 nucleotides: TGCGCCAGCAGCTTGGAAGGTTCGTTGTGGGAGACCCAGTACTTC. As protein: CASSLEGSLWETQYF. The chain is built from TRBV5-1 and TRBJ2-5, with D uncertain. Germline CDR1 reads SGHRS; CDR2 reads YFSETQ. V lost 0 bases and J 5 bases, leaving 14 bases between the germline ends. This CDR3 is 15 amino acids long.

The gene calls are TRBV7-3 and TRBJ2-3; 10 bases map to TRBD2. Germline V lookup: CDR1 SGHTA, CDR2 FQGTGA. The CDR3 runs 14 residues. J lost 4 bases, V lost 5 bases, and 3 bases had no gene match. The CDR3 nucleotides are TGTGCCAGCAGCCCAGGACTAGCGGCAGATACGCAGTATTTT. As protein: CASSPGLAADTQYF. Supplemented by reference TRBV7-3 and TRBJ2-3, the full variable domain reads GAGVSQTPSNKVTEKGKYVELRCDPISGHTALYWYRQSLGQGPEFLIYFQGTGAADDSGLPNDRFFAVRPEGSVSTLKIQRTERGDSAVYLCASSPGLAADTQYFGPGTRLTVL.

This clone has only one observation. The chain recombines TRBV27 with TRBJ2-7; D is perhaps TRBD1 (5 bases). V lost 1 base and J lost 6, with 13 bases in between. Germline V gene data show CDR1 as MNHEY and CDR2 as SMNVEV (reference sequence). CDR3 length: 14 amino acids. The CDR3 reads CASSLWQGISEQYF. The CDR3 coding sequence is TGTGCCAGCAGTTTATGGCAGGGTATAAGCGAGCAGTACTTC.

The chain links TRBV10-3 to TRBJ2-2; TRBD2 matches at 11 bases. The germline V gene has CDR1 ENHRY and CDR2 SYGVKD. The CDR3 spans 16 residues. With V trimmed by 7 bases and J by 4 bases, 8 bases remained unmatched. Here the CDR3 reads CAITDSGGAGTGELFF. The CDR3 DNA reads as TGTGCCATCACAGATAGCGGGGGGGCAGGCACCGGGGAGCTGTTTTTT.

The chain recombines TRBV19 with TRBJ2-3, with D possibly matching TRBD2 (6 bases). CDR1 is LNHDA, CDR2 SQIVND, per germline (reference sequence). V was pared by 1 base and J by 3 bases, with 14 bases between. The CDR3 spans 16 residues. The CDR3 here is CASSIVGGPRTDTQYF. For the CDR3, the DNA is TGTGCCAGTAGTATAGTCGGGGGACCCCGAACAGATACGCAGTATTTT.

V gene TRBV27 combines with J gene TRBJ2-3; the match to TRBD2 covers 10 bases. V lost 3 bases and J lost 6; bases outside the gene matches: 15. Germline V CDR1 and CDR2: MNHEY, SMNVEV (reference sequence). This CDR3 region has 18 residues. The CDR3: CASSFIGIAGGQWDTQYF. The CDR3, as DNA: TGTGCCAGCAGTTTTATAGGGATAGCGGGGGGACAATGGGATACGCAGTATTTT.

The sample holds a few counts of this clone. The chain carries TRBV20-1 and TRBJ1-2; D is uncertain. The CDR3 extends over 11 amino acids. CDR1 is DFQATT, CDR2 SNEGSKA, per germline (reference sequence). V lost 5 bases to trimming and J lost 4 bases, with 8 bases between them. CDR3 residues: CSAGSSYGYTF. The CDR3 region has the DNA TGCAGTGCTGGGAGCTCCTATGGCTACACCTTC.

CDR3 nucleotide sequence: TGTGCCAGCAGTGATTCGTCGGGCCTCACCTTCGCAGATACGCAGTATTTT. It encodes CASSDSSGLTFADTQYF. The chain joins TRBV2 to TRBJ2-3, with unresolved D. The CDR3 length is 17 residues. Per germline, CDR1 SNHLY and CDR2 FYNNEI. V was clipped by 3 bases and J by 4 bases, with 20 bases between them. The variable domain in full, with the rest retrieved from reference TRBV2 and TRBJ2-3, is EPEVTQTPSHQVTQMGQEVILRCVPISNHLYFYWYRQILGQKVEFLVSFYNNEISEKSEIFDDQFSVERPDGSNFTLKIRSTKLEDSAMYFCASSDSSGLTFADTQYFGPGTRLTVL.

This clone occurred a few times. This sequence joins TRBV19 and TRBJ2-3; D may be TRBD2 (6 bases). Trimming removed 6 bases from V and 3 bases from J, with 19 bases in between. The CDR3 sequence is 16 residues long. The germline V gene encodes CDR1 LNHDA and CDR2 SQIVND (reference sequence). The CDR3 reads CASSPGGGYGTDTQYF. The CDR3 bases are TGTGCCAGTAGCCCGGGTGGGGGGTATGGAACAGATACGCAGTATTTT.

The rearrangement links TRBV6-1 to TRBJ1-4, with D maybe TRBD1 (6 bases). There are 17 residues in the CDR3. Per the germline V gene, CDR1 is MNHNS and CDR2 is SASEGT. Between the trimmed V and J ends, which lost 2 bases and 7 bases, there was a span of 20 bases. The CDR3 sequence is CASSERQGEGVFEKLFF. CDR3 coding DNA: TGTGCCAGCAGTGAACGCCAAGGGGAGGGGGTATTTGAAAAACTGTTTTTT.